The 9 T cell receptor beta chains below come from one sample, sequenced in a study of T cell responses to AZD1222 COVID-19 vaccine. Libraries were prepared by immunoSEQ multiplex PCR; TCRdb keeps only in-frame clonotypes and omits some of them. This sample carries around 190,000 clones, 88% of them seen once, and the ten largest clones take roughly 12%. The sample here was peripheral blood, taken 28 days after the second AZD1222 dose. These receptors originate from an adult who received the AZD1222 COVID-19 vaccine.

The chain combines TRBV3-1 (or the pseudogene TRBV3-2) with TRBJ1-1; D is perhaps TRBD1 (6 bases). Germline CDR1 is LGHDT and CDR2 is YNNKEL (reference sequence). CDR3 length: 15 amino acids. The V and J ends lost 1 base and 3 bases respectively, with 12 bases between them. The CDR3 DNA reads as TGTGCCAGCAGCCAAGGTATAGGGGGGCACACTGAAGCTTTCTTT. Translation gives CASSQGIGGHTEAFF.

The V call is TRBV18, the J call TRBJ1-4, with 8 bases lining up with TRBD1. From germline, CDR1 is KGHSH and CDR2 LQKENI. V lost 2 bases to trimming and J lost 3 bases; unmatched junction nucleotides: 5. This CDR3 spans 16 amino acids. CDR3 sequence: CASSPAQGGANEKLFF. The CDR3 DNA sequence: TGTGCCAGCTCACCAGCACAGGGGGGCGCTAATGAAAAACTGTTTTTT.

The sample holds a few counts of this clone. V and J are TRBV6-5 and TRBJ2-1; tentatively, D is TRBD2 (6 bases). Germline lookup yields CDR1 MNHEY and CDR2 SVGAGI. This CDR3 has 15 residues. V lost 8 bases and J 4 bases, leaving 18 bases between the germline ends. In nucleotides, the CDR3 is TGTGCCAGCCAAAAACCCGGGCGGGGATACAATGAGCAGTTCTTC. It specifies CASQKPGRGYNEQFF.

CDR3 sequence reads: CASSDATASTDTQYF. The CDR3 DNA sequence: TGTGCCAGCAGTGACGCGACAGCTAGCACAGATACGCAGTATTTT. The chain combines TRBV2 with TRBJ2-3; D might be TRBD1 (5 bases). CDR1 is SNHLY, CDR2 FYNNEI, per germline. Trimming took 3 bases from V and 0 from J, leaving 10 bases between them. This CDR3 is built from 15 residues.

The chain couples TRBV6-2 or TRBV6-3 to TRBJ1-5, with D uncertain. This CDR3 contains 12 residues. V shed 2 bases and J shed 6 bases, with 5 bases lying between them. Germline lookup yields CDR1 MNHEY and CDR2 SVGEGT. The CDR3 reads CASSYTGQPQHF. The CDR3 DNA follows: TGTGCCAGCAGTTACACCGGTCAGCCCCAGCATTTT.

The V gene is TRBV19, the J gene TRBJ1-5, with 8 bases lining up with TRBD1. Looked up from germline, CDR1 is LNHDA and CDR2 is SQIVND (reference sequence). This CDR3 region has 14 residues. Unmatched junction bases numbered 5, after V lost 5 bases and J lost 5 bases. CDR3 sequence reads: CASSEQGAYQPQHF. The DNA of the CDR3 is TGTGCCAGTAGTGAGCAGGGGGCGTATCAGCCCCAGCATTTT.

This chain uses TRBV6-5 with TRBJ2-7, with TRBD1 matching 9 bases. The ends lost 6 bases at V and 3 bases at J; junction bases unmatched: 9. The germline V gene encodes CDR1 MNHEY and CDR2 SVGAGI. The CDR3 runs 15 residues. The CDR3: CASRTNRGQHYEQYF. The CDR3 nucleotides read TGTGCCAGCAGGACAAACAGGGGGCAACACTACGAGCAGTACTTC.

The V and J genes are TRBV5-1 and TRBJ1-1; TRBD1 aligns across 8 bases. Trimming at V came to 4 bases and at J to 0 bases, leaving 5 bases not matched to a gene. The CDR3 spans 15 residues. The germline CDR1 and CDR2 sequences are SGHRS and YFSETQ. The CDR3 DNA follows: TGCGCCAGCAGCCTACCGGGACAGGTGAACACTGAAGCTTTCTTT. This gives the protein CASSLPGQVNTEAFF.

The CDR3 bases are TGTGCCAGCAGCTTGTCCGCCACAGATACGCAGTATTTT. Protein product: CASSLSATDTQYF. V gene TRBV5-5 combines with J gene TRBJ2-3; D gene unclear. V lost 1 base to trimming and J lost 2 bases, with 5 bases between them. The germline gives CDR1 SGHKS, CDR2 YYEKEE (reference sequence). The length of the CDR3 is 13 residues.